The 2 T cell receptor beta chains given below trace back to one sample, sequenced in a study of T cell repertoires in cytomegalovirus infection. Their antigens remain unidentified. TCRdb called the reads again in MiXCR, with one record for every CDR3 protein. The profile shows about 890,000 distinct CDR3 sequences, approximately 33% of them singletons. Material: cultured CD8+ T cells from PBMCs, obtained from culture after CMV antigen stimulation. These receptors were obtained from a human donor in good health (CMV status not recorded). Some clones in this sample may be carry-over from other donors' samples.

This clonotype was counted at least ten times. The CDR3, as DNA: TGTGCCAGCAGCAGGGACAGGGGATCCTACGAGCAGTACGTC. Translation gives CASSRDRGSYEQYV. J is TRBJ2-7 and V is TRBV6-2 or TRBV6-3; 10 nucleotides agree with TRBD1. This CDR3 comprises 14 residues. Germline loops: CDR1 MNHEY, CDR2 SVGEGT. The junction had 3 bases not matched to a gene; V was cut back by 6 bases and J by 1 base.

The chain joins TRBV9 to TRBJ2-1; TRBD1 might be the D (6 bases). Trimming left V 4 bases short and J 6 bases short, with 17 bases between. This CDR3 has 15 residues. From germline, CDR1 is SGDLS and CDR2 YYNGEE. Here the CDR3 reads CASSPTGIDLNEQFF. CDR3 nucleotide sequence: TGTGCCAGCAGCCCCACAGGGATCGACCTCAATGAGCAGTTCTTC.